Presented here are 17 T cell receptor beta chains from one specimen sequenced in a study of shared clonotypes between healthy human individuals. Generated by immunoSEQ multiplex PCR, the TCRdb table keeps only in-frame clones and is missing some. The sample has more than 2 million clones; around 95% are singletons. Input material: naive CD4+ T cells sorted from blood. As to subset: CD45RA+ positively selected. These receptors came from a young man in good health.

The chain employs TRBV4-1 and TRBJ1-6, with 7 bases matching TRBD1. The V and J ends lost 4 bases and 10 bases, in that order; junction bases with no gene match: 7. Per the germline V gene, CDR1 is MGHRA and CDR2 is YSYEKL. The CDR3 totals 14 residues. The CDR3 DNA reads TGCGCCAGCAGCCCATCACAGGGACAGTCACCCCTCCACTTT. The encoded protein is CASSPSQGQSPLHF.

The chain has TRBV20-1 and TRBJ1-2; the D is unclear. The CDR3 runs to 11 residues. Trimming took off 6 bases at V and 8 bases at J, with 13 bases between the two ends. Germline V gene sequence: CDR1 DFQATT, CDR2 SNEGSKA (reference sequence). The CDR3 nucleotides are TGCAGTGCCGGGGAGCCTTTCGGCTACACCTTC. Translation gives CSAGEPFGYTF.

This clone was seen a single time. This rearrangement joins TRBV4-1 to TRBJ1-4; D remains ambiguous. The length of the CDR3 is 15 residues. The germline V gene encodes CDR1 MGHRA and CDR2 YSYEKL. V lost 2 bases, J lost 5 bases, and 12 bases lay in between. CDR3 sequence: CASSQSGNFNEKLFF. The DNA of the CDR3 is TGCGCCAGCAGCCAAAGCGGGAACTTCAATGAAAAACTGTTTTTT.

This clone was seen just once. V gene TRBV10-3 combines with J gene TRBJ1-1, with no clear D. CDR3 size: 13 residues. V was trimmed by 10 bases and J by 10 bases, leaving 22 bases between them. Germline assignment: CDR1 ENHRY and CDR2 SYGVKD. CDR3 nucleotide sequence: TGTGCCACAAAAATTACAAATTCCGGAGGAGCTTTCTTT. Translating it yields CATKITNSGGAFF.

The CDR3 reads CASSQGPKGQGVKNIQYF. The CDR3, as DNA: TGCGCCAGCAGCCAAGGGCCTAAGGGACAGGGGGTCAAAAACATTCAGTACTTC. The chain is built from TRBV4-3 and TRBJ2-4, with 11 bases matching TRBD1. J lost 3 bases, V lost 1 base, and 8 bases had no gene match. The CDR3 loop spans 18 amino acids. The germline V gene encodes CDR1 LGHNA and CDR2 YSLEER.

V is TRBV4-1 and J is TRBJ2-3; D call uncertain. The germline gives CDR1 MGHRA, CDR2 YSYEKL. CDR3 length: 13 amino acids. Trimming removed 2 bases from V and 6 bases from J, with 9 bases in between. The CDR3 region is CASSQSMTDTQYF. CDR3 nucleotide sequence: TGCGCCAGCAGCCAATCAATGACGGATACGCAGTATTTT.

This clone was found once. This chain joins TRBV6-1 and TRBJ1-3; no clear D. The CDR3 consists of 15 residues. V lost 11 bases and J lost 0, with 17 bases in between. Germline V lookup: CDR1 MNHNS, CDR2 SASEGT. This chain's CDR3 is CASRGRLSSGNTIYF. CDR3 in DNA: TGTGCCTCCCGAGGGCGGCTTAGCTCTGGAAACACCATATATTTT.

The CDR3 spells CASSLGRGRARIEQFF. The CDR3 bases are TGTGCCAGCAGCTTGGGCCGCGGGAGGGCCCGCATTGAGCAGTTCTTC. The chain recombines TRBV7-2 with TRBJ2-1; TRBD2 matches at 9 bases. V shed 3 bases and J 9 bases; nucleotides not matched to a gene: 12. This CDR3 spans 16 amino acids. In germline, CDR1 is SGHTA, CDR2 FQGNSA.

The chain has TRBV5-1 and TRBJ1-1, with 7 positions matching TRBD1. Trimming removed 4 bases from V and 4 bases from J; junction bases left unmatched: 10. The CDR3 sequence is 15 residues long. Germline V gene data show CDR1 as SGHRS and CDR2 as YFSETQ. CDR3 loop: CASSQNRQGSTEAFF. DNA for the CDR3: TGCGCCAGCAGCCAAAATCGACAGGGAAGCACTGAAGCTTTCTTT.

The CDR3 protein is CASSENRNSPLHF. The CDR3 DNA sequence: TGTGCCAGCAGTGAAAACAGAAATTCACCCCTCCACTTT. This chain connects TRBV6-1 to TRBJ1-6, with D unclear. V lost 2 bases, J lost 7 bases, and 6 bases lay in between. The CDR3 consists of 13 residues. CDR1 is MNHNS and CDR2 is SASEGT in the germline V gene.

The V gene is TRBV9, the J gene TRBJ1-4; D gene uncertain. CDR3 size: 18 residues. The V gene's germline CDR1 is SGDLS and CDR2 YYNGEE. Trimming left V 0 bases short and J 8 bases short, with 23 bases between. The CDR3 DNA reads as TGTGCCAGCAGCGTAGCCCCCTCGAAACCCATGGGAGCAGAAAAACTGTTTTTT. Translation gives CASSVAPSKPMGAEKLFF.

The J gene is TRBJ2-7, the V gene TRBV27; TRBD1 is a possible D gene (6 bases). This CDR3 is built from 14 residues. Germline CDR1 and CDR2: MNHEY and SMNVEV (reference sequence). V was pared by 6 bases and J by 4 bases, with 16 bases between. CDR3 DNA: TGTGCCAGCAGGCATGTCGGACAGCGGTACGAGCAGTACTTC. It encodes CASRHVGQRYEQYF.

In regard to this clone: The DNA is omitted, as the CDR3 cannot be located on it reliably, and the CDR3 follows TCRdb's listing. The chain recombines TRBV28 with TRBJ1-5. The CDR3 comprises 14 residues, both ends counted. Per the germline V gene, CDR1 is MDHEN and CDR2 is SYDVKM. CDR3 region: CASSSSVGNQPQHF.

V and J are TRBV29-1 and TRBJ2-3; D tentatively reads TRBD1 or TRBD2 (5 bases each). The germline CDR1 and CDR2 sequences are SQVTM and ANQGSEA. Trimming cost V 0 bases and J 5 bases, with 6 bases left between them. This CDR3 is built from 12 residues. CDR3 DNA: TGCAGCGTTGAAGATGGGGGAGATACGCAGTATTTT. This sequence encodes CSVEDGGDTQYF.

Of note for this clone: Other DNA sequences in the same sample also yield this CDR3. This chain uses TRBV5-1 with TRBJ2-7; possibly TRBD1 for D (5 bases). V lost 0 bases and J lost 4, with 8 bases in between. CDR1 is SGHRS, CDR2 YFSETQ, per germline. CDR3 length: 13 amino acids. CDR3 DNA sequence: TGCGCCAGCAGCTTGGATAGGGGTTACGAGCAGTACTTC. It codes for CASSLDRGYEQYF.

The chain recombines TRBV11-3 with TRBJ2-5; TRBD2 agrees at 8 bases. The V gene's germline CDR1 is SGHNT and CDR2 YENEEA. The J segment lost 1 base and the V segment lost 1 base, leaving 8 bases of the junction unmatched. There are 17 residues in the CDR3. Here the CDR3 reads CASSLGLSGNIQETQYF. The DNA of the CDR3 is TGTGCCAGCAGCTTAGGTCTTAGCGGGAATATCCAAGAGACCCAGTACTTC.

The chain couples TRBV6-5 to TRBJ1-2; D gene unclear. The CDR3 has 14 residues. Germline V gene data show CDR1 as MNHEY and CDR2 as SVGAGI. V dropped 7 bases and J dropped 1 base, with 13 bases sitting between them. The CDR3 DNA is TGTGCCAGCACCCCACAGAAGGGTAACTATGGCTACACCTTC. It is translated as CASTPQKGNYGYTF.